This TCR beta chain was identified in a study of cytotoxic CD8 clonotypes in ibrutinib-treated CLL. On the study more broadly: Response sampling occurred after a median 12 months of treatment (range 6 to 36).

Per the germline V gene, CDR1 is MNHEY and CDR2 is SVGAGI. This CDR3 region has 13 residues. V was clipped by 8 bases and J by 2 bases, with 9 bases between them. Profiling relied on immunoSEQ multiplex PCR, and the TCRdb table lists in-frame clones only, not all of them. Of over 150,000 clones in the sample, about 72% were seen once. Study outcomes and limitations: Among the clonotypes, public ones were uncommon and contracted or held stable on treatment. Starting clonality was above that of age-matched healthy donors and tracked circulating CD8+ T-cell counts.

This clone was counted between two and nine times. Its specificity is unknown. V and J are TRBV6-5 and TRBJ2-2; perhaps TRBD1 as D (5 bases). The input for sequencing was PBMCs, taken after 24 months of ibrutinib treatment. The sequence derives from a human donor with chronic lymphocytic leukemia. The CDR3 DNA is TGTGCCAGCTTGAGGACAAACACCGGGGAGCTGTTTTTT. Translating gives CASLRTNTGELFF.